The 20 T cell receptor beta chains reported below all come from one sample, sequenced in a study of blood T cells in healthy people across ages. Combining a sample-barcoded 5' primer with a J-beta primer mix, a second PCR ran for about 7 to 11 cycles. TCRdb re-derived calls from the 5' RACE reads in MiXCR, one entry per CDR3 protein. Among about 2 million distinct CDR3 sequences, about 49% were seen once, and the ten largest hold more than 2%. The sample taken for sequencing was blood. The receptors originated from a woman aged 40 to 50 in good health.

This chain links TRBV10-2 with TRBJ2-5, with no clear D. Per the germline V gene, CDR1 is WSHSY and CDR2 is SAAADI. This CDR3 comprises 16 residues. The V end lost 2 bases, the J end lost 1 base, and 14 bases lay between the germline ends. CDR3 in DNA: TGCGCCAGCAGTGAGGGTTTTTACAGTTTCCAAGAGACCCAGTACTTC. This sequence encodes CASSEGFYSFQETQYF.

V and J are TRBV12-3 or TRBV12-4 and TRBJ2-7; TRBD1 aligns across 9 bases. The CDR3 is 15 residues long. Trimming took 4 bases from V and 2 from J; bases not matched to a gene: 6. The CDR3, as DNA: TGTGCCAGCAGTTCCGGGACAGGGAGGACCTACGAGCAGTACTTC. Its protein product is CASSSGTGRTYEQYF.

Notes on this clonotype: The junction and the germline gene differ at one end; a read error may be behind it. The CDR3 protein is CASGLRSSEQFF. Written as DNA, the CDR3 is TGTGCCAGCGGCTTACGGAGTAGTGAGCAGTTCTTC. The rearrangement links TRBV7-8 to TRBJ2-1; D gene uncertain. Germline CDR1 and CDR2: SGHVS and FQNEAQ. This CDR3 contains 12 residues. Drawing the rest from reference TRBV7-8 and TRBJ2-1, the complete variable domain is GAGVSQSPRYKVAKRGQDVALRCDPISGHVSLFWYQQALGQGPEFLTYFQNEAQLDKSGLPSDRFFAERPEGSVSTLKIQRTQQEDSAVYLCASGLRSSEQFFGPGTRLTVL.

This clonotype was seen a single time. This sequence joins TRBV14 and TRBJ2-3; TRBD2 matches 8 bases. Trimming at V came to 0 bases and at J to 5 bases, leaving 10 bases not matched to a gene. CDR3 length: 17 residues. Germline V CDR1 and CDR2: SGHDN, FVKESK. CDR3 loop: CASSQDRPGGARDTQYF. The CDR3 DNA sequence: TGTGCCAGCAGCCAAGATCGGCCCGGGGGGGCCAGAGATACGCAGTATTTT. The full variable domain, its missing parts supplied by reference TRBV14 and TRBJ2-3, is EAGVTQFPSHSVIEKGQTVTLRCDPISGHDNLYWYRRVMGKEIKFLLHFVKESKQDESGMPNNRFLAERTGGTYSTLKVQPAELEDSGVYFCASSQDRPGGARDTQYFGPGTRLTVL.

As concerns this clonotype: In this CDR3 the conserved last residue, phenylalanine or tryptophan, is missing, so a read error is likely. V gene TRBV7-9 combines with J gene TRBJ2-3; TRBD2 agrees at 12 bases. J gave up 2 bases and V 5 bases, and 8 bases lay outside the gene matches. The CDR3 is 17 amino acids. In germline, CDR1 is SEHNR, CDR2 FQNEAQ (reference sequence). CDR3 bases: TGTGCCAGCAGCAAAGGACTAGCGGGGTCCTACACAGATACGCAGTATTTG. As protein: CASSKGLAGSYTDTQYL.

The chain carries TRBV20-1 and TRBJ2-5; TRBD1 aligns across 8 bases. The junction had 8 bases not matched to a gene; V was cut back by 6 bases and J by 2 bases. The germline gives CDR1 DFQATT, CDR2 SNEGSKA (reference sequence). There are 14 residues in the CDR3. The CDR3 region is CSAPQGAVQETQYF. In DNA form, the CDR3 reads TGCAGTGCCCCGCAGGGGGCCGTTCAAGAGACCCAGTACTTC.

This clonotype was observed a handful of times. V is TRBV9 and J is TRBJ2-5; maybe TRBD2 (7 bases). Germline CDR1 is SGDLS and CDR2 is YYNGEE. There are 17 residues in the CDR3. Trimming left V 0 bases short and J 1 base short, with 16 bases between. The CDR3 protein is CASSVDPLGGGQETQYF. In DNA, the CDR3 is TGTGCCAGCAGCGTAGACCCTCTGGGAGGGGGCCAAGAGACCCAGTACTTC.

The chain couples TRBV10-3 to TRBJ2-7; perhaps TRBD1 as D (6 bases). The CDR3 totals 15 residues. The germline CDR1 and CDR2 sequences are ENHRY and SYGVKD. Trimming removed 0 bases at V and 4 bases at J, with 13 bases between. The DNA for the CDR3 is TGTGCCATCAGTGAGTCCCCGACAGGACAGTACGAGCAGTACTTC. It codes for CAISESPTGQYEQYF.

The chain joins TRBV7-2 to TRBJ2-5; perhaps TRBD1 as D (5 bases). Trimming removed 2 bases from V and 4 bases from J, with 14 bases in between. Germline lookup yields CDR1 SGHTA and CDR2 FQGNSA. CDR3 length: 15 amino acids. CDR3 DNA: TGTGCCAGCAGCTTAAGGGGTAAAGCCACAGAGACCCAGTACTTC. Its translation: CASSLRGKATETQYF. Drawing the rest from reference TRBV7-2 and TRBJ2-5, the complete variable domain is GAGVSQSPSNKVTEKGKDVELRCDPISGHTALYWYRQSLGQGLEFLIYFQGNSAPDKSGLPSDRFSAERTGGSVSTLTIQRTQQEDSAVYLCASSLRGKATETQYFGPGTRLLVL.

This clonotype turned up a few times. The chain employs TRBV7-9 and TRBJ1-6; no firm D call. V gave up 10 bases and J gave up 0 bases, with 7 bases separating them. CDR1 and CDR2 from the germline V gene are SEHNR and FQNEAQ (reference sequence). The CDR3 runs 13 residues. The CDR3 loop is CATSSSYNSPLHF. The CDR3, as DNA: TGTGCCACCAGTAGCTCCTATAATTCACCCCTCCACTTT.

V and J are TRBV27 and TRBJ2-3; no clear D. The CDR3 totals 14 residues. Germline CDR1 and CDR2: MNHEY and SMNVEV (reference sequence). The germline V and J ends were trimmed by 4 bases and 2 bases, with 10 bases remaining between them. As DNA, the CDR3 is TGTGCCAGCAGTTACCAGGTAGACACAGATACGCAGTATTTT. Amino acid sequence: CASSYQVDTDTQYF.

The chain carries TRBV6-6 and TRBJ1-6, with 11 bases identical to TRBD1. The J segment lost 10 bases and the V segment lost 6 bases, leaving 5 bases of the junction unmatched. The CDR3 is 14 amino acids. Germline V CDR1 and CDR2: MNHNY, SVGAGI (reference sequence). The CDR3 region has the DNA TGTGCCAGCAGCAGAGGGACAGGGGGGTCACCCCTCCACTTT. Translating gives CASSRGTGGSPLHF.

The chain links TRBV11-2 to TRBJ2-2; D gene uncertain. V gave up 4 bases and J gave up 3 bases, with 9 bases separating them. The CDR3 has 14 residues. CDR1 and CDR2 from the germline V gene are SGHAT and FQNNGV. The CDR3 loop reads CASSSIIYTGELFF. In nucleotides, the CDR3 is TGTGCCAGCAGCTCCATTATTTACACCGGGGAGCTGTTTTTT.

V and J are TRBV7-2 and TRBJ1-5; D unclear. The CDR3 is 14 residues long. Germline V gives CDR1 SGHTA, CDR2 FQGNSA. With 2 bases removed from V and 6 bases from J, the gap between germline ends came to 11 bases. The CDR3 DNA is TGTGCCAGCAGCTTAAAGGCGGGAAGTCAGCCCCAGCATTTT. This codes for CASSLKAGSQPQHF.

This clonotype was counted between two and nine times. The gene calls are TRBV2 and TRBJ1-2, with D hard to call. V lost 0 bases, J lost 0 bases, and 5 bases lay in between. Germline lookup yields CDR1 SNHLY and CDR2 FYNNEI. The CDR3 sequence is 14 residues long. CDR3 bases: TGTGCCAGCAGTGAAGCGGATTCTAACTATGGCTACACCTTC. Translation gives CASSEADSNYGYTF.

This chain connects TRBV28 to TRBJ2-4; either TRBD1 or TRBD2 may fit D (6 bases each). Looked up from germline, CDR1 is MDHEN and CDR2 is SYDVKM. V lost 6 bases, J lost 9 bases, and 15 bases lay in between. The CDR3 runs 13 residues. The CDR3 region is CASSPGGYGIQYF. CDR3 nucleotides: TGTGCCAGCAGCCCCGGGGGCTACGGCATTCAGTACTTC.

This clonotype showed up just a few times. The chain links TRBV6-5 to TRBJ2-7; D is possibly TRBD2 (5 bases). V was pared by 8 bases and J by 3 bases, with 14 bases between. CDR3 length: 13 amino acids. Germline CDR1 and CDR2: MNHEY and SVGAGI. The CDR3: CASSTRVLYEQYF. The CDR3, as DNA: TGTGCCAGCTCTACGAGGGTTCTCTACGAGCAGTACTTC.

This clonotype was seen a few times. The chain combines TRBV28 with TRBJ1-2; a weak D match, TRBD1 (6 bases). The CDR3 runs to 14 residues. Germline V gene sequence: CDR1 MDHEN, CDR2 SYDVKM. Trimming removed 1 base at V and 8 bases at J, with 14 bases between. The CDR3 coding sequence is TGTGCCAGCAGTTTATTCAGGGGTATAGACGGCTACACCTTC. Translating it yields CASSLFRGIDGYTF.

The V gene is TRBV9, the J gene TRBJ2-4; a possible D gene is TRBD2 (5 bases). Trimming shortened V by 1 base and J by 6 bases, and 8 bases separated the two germline ends. The germline CDR1 and CDR2 sequences are SGDLS and YYNGEE. The CDR3 runs to 13 residues. The CDR3 sequence: CASSVYEGNIQYF. CDR3 coding DNA: TGTGCCAGCAGCGTATACGAGGGAAACATTCAGTACTTC. The full variable domain, with the rest looked up from reference TRBV9 and TRBJ2-4, is DSGVTQTPKHLITATGQRVTLRCSPRSGDLSVYWYQQSLDQGLQFLIQYYNGEERAKGNILERFSAQQFPDLHSELNLSSLELGDSALYFCASSVYEGNIQYFGAGTRLSVL.

A note on this clonotype: This may stem from a read error, because a much larger clone lies one nucleotide away. The rearrangement joins TRBV6-5 to TRBJ2-7; 8 bases agree with TRBD1. V shed 6 bases and J 5 bases; nucleotides not matched to a gene: 6. CDR1 MNHEY and CDR2 SVGAGI come from the germline V gene. The CDR3 runs to 13 residues. DNA for the CDR3: TGTGCCAGCAGCCGGACAGGGAACCACGAGCAGTACTTC. Its protein is CASSRTGNHEQYF.